The 17 T cell receptor beta chains presented below share a single source sample, sequenced in a study of CD8+ T cells in alopecia areata. Treatment denoted: oral pan-JAK inhibitor, 5-10 mg twice daily. cDNA serving as the sequencing template came from extracted, reverse transcribed RNA. Using immunoSEQ multiplex PCR, the repertoire was profiled, and TCRdb retains in-frame clones only, with some absent. Found here are 190,000 or so clones, over 45% of them singletons; the top ten hold about 5%. Here the sequenced sample was CD4+ T cells sorted from blood, taken at week 24, from a patient treated with tofacitinib. The receptors come from a human donor with alopecia areata.

The chain employs TRBV29-1 and TRBJ2-3; D may be TRBD2 (6 bases). The germline V gene has CDR1 SQVTM and CDR2 ANQGSEA. V shed 7 bases and J shed 6 bases, with 14 bases lying between them. The CDR3 spans 12 residues. The CDR3 protein is CSGRASFDTQYF. DNA for the CDR3: TGCAGCGGGAGGGCTAGCTTTGATACGCAGTATTTT.

This sequence joins TRBV7-6 and TRBJ2-2; no reliable D call. The CDR3 totals 13 residues. V was shortened by 5 bases and J by 1 base, with 5 bases between the two germline ends. Per the germline V gene, CDR1 is SGHVS and CDR2 is FNYEAQ. The chain's CDR3 is CASSRENTGELFF. The CDR3 bases are TGTGCCAGCAGCCGAGAGAACACCGGGGAGCTGTTTTTT.

The chain recombines TRBV15 with TRBJ2-2; a weak D match, TRBD2 (6 bases). The CDR3 is made up of 16 amino acids. Per the germline V gene, CDR1 is LNHNV and CDR2 is YYDKDF (reference sequence). V dropped 7 bases and J dropped 0 bases, with 15 bases sitting between them. The DNA for the CDR3 is TGTGCCACCAAAAAGACGGGAGCCACGAACACCGGGGAGCTGTTTTTT. Translation: CATKKTGATNTGELFF. Full variable domain (outside the CDR3, taken from reference TRBV15 and TRBJ2-2): DAMVIQNPRYQVTQFGKPVTLSCSQTLNHNVMYWYQQKSSQAPKLLFHYYDKDFNNEADTPDNFQSRRPNTSFCFLDIRSPGLGDTAMYLCATKKTGATNTGELFFGEGSRLTVL.

The chain couples TRBV5-4 to TRBJ2-1, with 8 bases matching TRBD2. With V trimmed by 3 bases and J by 4 bases, 6 bases remained unmatched. Per germline, CDR1 SGHNT and CDR2 YYREEE (reference sequence). CDR3 size: 15 residues. The chain's CDR3 is CASSSTSGSYNEQFF. The CDR3 nucleotides are TGTGCCAGCAGCTCTACTAGCGGAAGTTACAATGAGCAGTTCTTC.

A few counts support this clone. This chain connects TRBV28 to TRBJ2-2; 10 positions agree with TRBD1. CDR1 MDHEN and CDR2 SYDVKM come from the germline V gene. This CDR3 comprises 14 residues. The V and J ends lost 6 bases and 8 bases, in that order; junction bases with no gene match: 6. The CDR3: CASSPGTGVGELFF. Here the CDR3 DNA reads TGTGCCAGCAGCCCCGGGACAGGGGTTGGGGAGCTGTTTTTT.

J is TRBJ1-5 and V is TRBV27; TRBD1 matches at 8 bases. There are 16 residues in the CDR3. V shed 6 bases and J 0 bases; nucleotides not matched to a gene: 7. Germline CDR1 and CDR2: MNHEY and SMNVEV (reference sequence). CDR3 sequence (DNA): TGTGCCAGCAGCCCCGGGACAGGAATTAGCAATCAGCCCCAGCATTTT. Its protein is CASSPGTGISNQPQHF.

J is TRBJ2-7 and V is TRBV28; D call uncertain. Germline V lookup: CDR1 MDHEN, CDR2 SYDVKM. CDR3 length: 12 residues. Trimming shortened V by 5 bases and J by 1 base, and 6 bases separated the two germline ends. The CDR3 spells CASSSGSYEQYF. CDR3 DNA: TGTGCCAGCAGTAGTGGATCCTACGAGCAGTACTTC. Full variable domain (outside the CDR3, taken from reference TRBV28 and TRBJ2-7): DVKVTQSSRYLVKRTGEKVFLECVQDMDHENMFWYRQDPGLGLRLIYFSYDVKMKEKGDIPEGYSVSREKKERFSLILESASTNQTSMYLCASSSGSYEQYFGPGTRLTVT.

The J gene is TRBJ2-3, the V gene TRBV6-5, with 12 bases identical to TRBD2. Germline values: CDR1 MNHEY, CDR2 SVGAGI. The CDR3 is made up of 15 amino acids. V was pared by 5 bases and J by 6 bases, with 6 bases of the junction left unmatched. The CDR3 DNA reads as TGTGCCAGCAGTAGTACTAGCGGGGGGTGGGATACGCAGTATTTT. Encoded protein: CASSSTSGGWDTQYF.

V usage is TRBV9 and J usage is TRBJ1-1; possible D gene TRBD1, 5 bases. From germline, CDR1 is SGDLS and CDR2 YYNGEE. The CDR3 totals 14 residues. V was shortened by 0 bases and J by 5 bases, with 11 bases between the two germline ends. For the CDR3, the DNA is TGTGCCAGCAGCGTAGAGGGGTCGAGGACTGAAGCTTTCTTT. This gives the protein CASSVEGSRTEAFF.

The chain employs TRBV27 and TRBJ1-2; D might be TRBD1 (5 bases). The V and J ends lost 6 bases and 2 bases respectively, with 16 bases between them. The CDR3 covers 15 residues. The V gene's germline CDR1 is MNHEY and CDR2 SMNVEV (reference sequence). The DNA of the CDR3 is TGTGCCAGCAGGTCCCCCTCGGGGCTCAACTATGGCTACACCTTC. Amino acids: CASRSPSGLNYGYTF.

The V and J genes are TRBV18 and TRBJ2-1; 10 bases agree with TRBD2. There are 15 residues in the CDR3. Germline V gives CDR1 KGHSH, CDR2 LQKENI. V lost 3 bases to trimming and J lost 6 bases; unmatched junction nucleotides: 5. CDR3 in DNA: TGTGCCAGCTCACCCCTAGCGGGAGATGCCAATGAGCAGTTCTTC. Its translation: CASSPLAGDANEQFF.

V and J are TRBV25-1 and TRBJ1-6; tentatively, D is TRBD1 (6 bases). Germline-derived CDR1 and CDR2 are MGHDK and SYGVNS. This CDR3 contains 12 residues. V was cut by 3 bases and J by 16 bases, with 13 bases left in between. CDR3 coding DNA: TGTGCCAGCAGTGATTATCAGGGGCCTCTCCACTTT. This codes for CASSDYQGPLHF.

The chain combines TRBV29-1 with TRBJ2-7; TRBD1 matches at 8 bases. Trimming took 6 bases from V and 1 from J; bases not matched to a gene: 2. This CDR3 is built from 12 residues. CDR1 is SQVTM, CDR2 ANQGSEA, per germline. In DNA form, the CDR3 reads TGCAGCGTAGGACAGGGATCCTACGAGCAGTACTTC. The encoded protein is CSVGQGSYEQYF.

V gene TRBV7-2 combines with J gene TRBJ2-1; D assignment may be TRBD1 or TRBD2 (5 bases each). The CDR3 extends over 15 amino acids. Per germline, CDR1 SGHTA and CDR2 FQGNSA. V lost 1 base and J 12 bases, leaving 19 bases between the germline ends. CDR3 sequence (DNA): TGTGCCAGCAGCTTAGGGGGCTCCTACACTGGGAGGCAGTTCTTC. Amino acid sequence: CASSLGGSYTGRQFF.

This rearrangement joins TRBV7-8 to TRBJ2-3; D is unresolved. CDR1 and CDR2 (germline): SGHVS, FQNEAQ. The CDR3 totals 13 residues. Between the trimmed V and J ends, which lost 5 bases and 1 base, there was a span of 7 bases. This CDR3 is CASSPHGTDTQYF. CDR3 bases: TGTGCCAGCAGCCCGCATGGCACAGATACGCAGTATTTT.

The chain is built from TRBV4-3 and TRBJ2-7; D ambiguous. Per the germline V gene, CDR1 is LGHNA and CDR2 is YSLEER. V gave up 0 bases and J gave up 0 bases, with 6 bases separating them. The CDR3 totals 14 residues. CDR3 sequence: CASSQEVVSYEQYF. Written as DNA, the CDR3 is TGCGCCAGCAGCCAAGAAGTCGTCTCCTACGAGCAGTACTTC.

This chain links TRBV2 with TRBJ2-5, with 10 nucleotides matching TRBD2. The V and J ends lost 0 bases and 7 bases, in that order; junction bases with no gene match: 8. CDR1 is SNHLY, CDR2 FYNNEI, per germline. The CDR3 is 16 amino acids. The CDR3 bases are TGTGCCAGCAGTGAAGCCTTAGCGGGGGGCCGGGGGACCCAGTACTTC. Translated, it gives CASSEALAGGRGTQYF.